This T cell receptor beta chain derives from a study of T cells after yellow fever vaccination. Across the whole study: SMART-Seq v4 Ultra Low Input handled preparation of low-cell-number fractions.

Study observations and caveats: Secondary responses were weaker yet peaked faster, day 5 versus 15. The booster response re-showed most primary clones: about 96% CD4, 88% CD8.

In this sample, this clonotype turned up a few times. The antigen is not known. TCR cDNA was made by 5'RACE template switching, adding a universal primer site and UMIs. TCRdb recomputed calls from the 5' RACE reads with MiXCR, one row per CDR3 protein. The sample holds about 74,000 distinct CDR3 sequences, approximately 6.5% seen once. The V gene lost 0 bases and the J gene lost 3 bases, with 12 bases spanning the gap. This CDR3 comprises 15 residues. Germline V gene data show CDR1 as MNHEY and CDR2 as SVGAGI. V and J are TRBV6-5 and TRBJ2-7; no definite D call. Sequenced material: CD8+ T cells sorted from PBMCs, taken 4 to 6 days after the first yellow fever vaccination. This clonotype was obtained from a man younger than 35 who received the YFV17D yellow fever vaccine. CDR3 amino acids: CASSYSDASVYEQYF. The CDR3 DNA sequence: TGTGCCAGCAGTTACTCGGACGCCAGCGTCTACGAGCAGTACTTC.